This TCR beta chain was documented in a study of cytomegalovirus exposure and HLA in healthy donors. General study findings and limits: In a later analysis, compared with equally common non-associated chains, HLA-associated beta chains were more expanded. Specific recognition of CMV antigens was confirmed in vitro for a few chains (all CMV-associated). Across donors, presence/absence analyses took sequencing depth to be roughly uniform.

60 Vbeta and 13 Jbeta primers were used in PCR. Only in-frame clones appear in the TCRdb table, and some are missing; sequencing was by immunoSEQ multiplex PCR. The specimen's table records 35,000 to 45,000 clones. The germline V gene encodes CDR1 LGHNA and CDR2 YNFKEQ. The CDR3 has 14 residues. V trimming: 1 base; J trimming: 2 bases; junction bases outside the gene matches: 2. Concerning this clone: The antigen is undetermined.

The chain joins TRBV4-2 to TRBJ2-7; 7 bases agree with TRBD1. This TCR was recovered from a woman aged 30 to 39 in good health and CMV-seropositive. What was sequenced was PBMCs. The CDR3 sequence is CASSQGQGAYEQYF. The CDR3 bases are TGTGCCAGCAGCCAAGGACAGGGAGCCTACGAGCAGTACTTC.